Listed below are T cell receptor beta chains from one sample, sequenced in a study of T cell repertoires in cytomegalovirus infection. TCRdb re-called the reads with MiXCR, one entry per CDR3 protein. The repertoire holds 500,000 to 600,000 distinct CDR3 sequences, 15% to 20% seen once, with roughly a quarter in the top ten. The specimen sequenced was CD8+ T cells from PBMCs. These receptors were taken from a human donor in good health (CMV status not recorded). Some clones in this sample may be carry-over from other donors' samples. Each CDR3 is given with its conserved first and last residue. A D gene is named only where the DNA matches it firmly. Clone sizes are given selectively: once, few, many, or a class where the clone is expanded.

D gene	clone size	V gene	J gene	CDR3 protein	CDR3 DNA
-	many	TRBV4-1	TRBJ2-2	CASSPRMGELFF	TGCGCCAGCAGCCCGCGTATGGGGGAGCTGTTTTTT
-	many	TRBV10-3	TRBJ2-1	CAICQGWGNEQFF	TGTGCCATATGTCAGGGGTGGGGAAATGAGCAGTTCTTC
-	-	TRBV12-3/TRBV12-4	TRBJ1-3	CASSLRGGSGNTIYF	TGTGCCAGCAGTTTAAGGGGGGGGAGTGGAAACACCATATATTTT
-	-	TRBV6-5	TRBJ1-1	CASSYLRGAGEAFF	TGTGCCAGCAGTTACTTGCGGGGGGCAGGTGAAGCTTTCTTT
TRBD1	many	TRBV7-9	TRBJ1-2	CASHPRGDYGYTF	TGTGCCAGCCACCCCAGGGGGGACTATGGCTACACCTTC
-	many	TRBV7-9	TRBJ2-7	CASGSPGRNSYEQYF	TGTGCCAGCGGGTCTCCGGGACGCAACTCCTACGAGCAGTACTTC
-	-	TRBV7-9	TRBJ1-5	CASSPGGRLNQPQHF	TGTGCCAGCAGCCCGGGGGGCAGGCTCAATCAGCCCCAGCATTTT
-	few	TRBV6-2/TRBV6-3	TRBJ2-1	CASRASTFNEQFF	TGTGCCAGCAGGGCGTCGACTTTCAATGAGCAGTTCTTC
TRBD1	few	TRBV29-1	TRBJ1-2	CSVVGTGDYGYTF	TGCAGCGTGGTGGGGACAGGGGACTATGGCTACACCTTC
TRBD2	many	TRBV7-9	TRBJ2-5	CASSPQASGGQETQYF	TGTGCCAGCAGCCCCCAGGCTAGCGGAGGCCAAGAGACCCAGTACTTC
-	-	TRBV5-4	TRBJ2-1	CASSLGAGTDNEQFF	TGTGCCAGCAGCTTGGGGGCAGGAACGGACAATGAGCAGTTCTTC
-	many	TRBV12-3/TRBV12-4	TRBJ2-1	CASSSGSYGTEQFF	TGTGCCAGCAGTTCCGGGTCCTACGGTACTGAGCAGTTCTTC
TRBD1	-	TRBV24-1	TRBJ2-3	CATSRQGSTSTDTQYF	TGTGCCACCAGTAGACAGGGATCTACTAGCACAGATACGCAGTATTTT
-	many	TRBV7-8	TRBJ2-7	CASSLSPDRISYEQYF	TGTGCCAGCAGCCTTAGCCCTGACAGGATATCCTACGAGCAGTACTTC
-	few	TRBV12-3/TRBV12-4	TRBJ2-1	CASSFLGGGGANEQFF	TGTGCCAGCAGTTTCCTAGGGGGTGGGGGGGCCAATGAGCAGTTCTTC
-	many	TRBV7-6	TRBJ1-1	CASSDRANTEAFF	TGTGCCAGCAGTGACAGAGCGAACACTGAAGCTTTCTTT
TRBD2	-	TRBV11-2	TRBJ2-7	CASSNRLAGSYEQYF	TGTGCCAGCAGCAATCGACTAGCGGGCTCCTACGAGCAGTACTTC